Each of the 15 T cell receptor beta chains below was sequenced from the same sample in a study of radiation and T cells in renal cell carcinoma. Treatment given: treatment-naive control, cytoreductive nephrectomy. Libraries were prepared by immunoSEQ multiplex PCR; TCRdb keeps only in-frame clonotypes and omits some of them. The sample lists some 10,000 clones, roughly three fifths occurring once. Material: tumor tissue, obtained from a patient whose treatment was nephrectomy without radiotherapy. Receptors were obtained from a man aged 35 to 55 with renal cell carcinoma.

The CDR3 DNA is TGTGCCAGCAGCCAAATGTCGGGACTACTTAGCACAGATACGCAGTATTTT. Translated: CASSQMSGLLSTDTQYF. This chain joins TRBV14 and TRBJ2-3; 7 bases are a match to TRBD2. CDR1 SGHDN and CDR2 FVKESK come from the germline V gene. Germline trimming cut 2 bases from V and 0 bases from J; bases unmatched to any gene: 8. The CDR3 contains 17 residues.

In its sample, this clone was seen once. The chain employs TRBV5-5 and TRBJ2-4, with unresolved D. The CDR3 has 15 amino acids. Germline V lookup: CDR1 SGHKS, CDR2 YYEKEE (reference sequence). V lost 0 bases, J lost 0 bases, and 7 bases lay in between. The CDR3 nucleotides read TGTGCCAGCAGCTTGGGTGACCCAGCCAAAAACATTCAGTACTTC. Translation: CASSLGDPAKNIQYF.

The chain is built from TRBV27 and TRBJ2-4; D uncertain. The CDR3 runs 13 residues. CDR1 is MNHEY, CDR2 SMNVEV, per germline (reference sequence). Trimming removed 5 bases from V and 0 bases from J, with 5 bases in between. CDR3 residues: CASSTLAKNIQYF. The CDR3 DNA reads as TGTGCCAGCAGTACCCTAGCCAAAAACATTCAGTACTTC.

V is TRBV28 and J is TRBJ2-1; 11 bases fit TRBD2. CDR1 and CDR2 from the germline V gene are MDHEN and SYDVKM. The junction had 1 base not matched to a gene; V was cut back by 3 bases and J by 3 bases. The CDR3 sequence is 15 residues long. CDR3: CASSFGTSGYNEQFF. In DNA, the CDR3 is TGTGCCAGCAGTTTTGGGACTAGCGGCTACAATGAGCAGTTCTTC.

The sample holds a few counts of this clone. The rearrangement joins TRBV27 to TRBJ2-3; 9 bases match TRBD2. CDR1 MNHEY and CDR2 SMNVEV come from the germline V gene (reference sequence). The J segment lost 2 bases and the V segment lost 6 bases, leaving 9 bases of the junction unmatched. This CDR3 spans 16 amino acids. The CDR3 bases are TGTGCCAGCAGCTATATAGCGGGAGTAGTCACAGATACGCAGTATTTT. It translates to CASSYIAGVVTDTQYF.

The V call is TRBV29-1, the J call TRBJ2-1; D is uncertain. CDR3 length: 14 residues. V was cut by 3 bases and J by 3 bases, with 12 bases left in between. Germline V CDR1 and CDR2: SQVTM, ANQGSEA. The CDR3 sequence is CSVESLTLYNEQFF. The CDR3 DNA reads TGCAGCGTTGAGAGTCTAACTCTCTACAATGAGCAGTTCTTC.

This clone was picked up a small number of times. The J gene is TRBJ2-1, the V gene TRBV7-2; D remains ambiguous. CDR3 size: 11 residues. Germline V gene lookup returns CDR1 SGHTA and CDR2 FQGNSA. Between the trimmed V and J ends, which lost 5 bases and 5 bases, there was a span of 4 bases. CDR3 nucleotides: TGTGCCAGCAGCCAAGACAATGAGCAGTTCTTC. This gives the protein CASSQDNEQFF. Using reference TRBV7-2 and TRBJ2-1 for the parts outside the CDR3, the full variable domain is GAGVSQSPSNKVTEKGKDVELRCDPISGHTALYWYRQSLGQGLEFLIYFQGNSAPDKSGLPSDRFSAERTGGSVSTLTIQRTQQEDSAVYLCASSQDNEQFFGPGTRLTVL.

The V gene is TRBV19, the J gene TRBJ2-3; D remains ambiguous. CDR3 length: 14 residues. Germline-derived CDR1 and CDR2 are LNHDA and SQIVND (reference sequence). V was shortened by 3 bases and J by 6 bases, with 13 bases between the two germline ends. The CDR3 sequence: CASSITRASDTQYF. In DNA form, the CDR3 reads TGTGCCAGTAGTATTACAAGGGCCTCGGATACGCAGTATTTT.

The chain links TRBV7-6 to TRBJ1-5, with D tentatively TRBD1 (5 bases). V was cut by 1 base and J by 3 bases, with 13 bases left in between. The germline V gene encodes CDR1 SGHVS and CDR2 FNYEAQ. This CDR3 is 16 amino acids long. The CDR3 DNA sequence: TGTGCCAGCAGCTTAGGGGGAGGAGGGGTCAATCAGCCCCAGCATTTT. Amino acid sequence: CASSLGGGGVNQPQHF.

The chain carries TRBV6-1 and TRBJ1-5; no firm D call. Germline V CDR1 and CDR2: MNHNS, SASEGT. V lost 8 bases to trimming and J lost 0 bases, with 8 bases between them. This CDR3 has 13 amino acids. The CDR3 DNA reads TGTGCCAGCCTATTGAATAGCAATCAGCCCCAGCATTTT. This codes for CASLLNSNQPQHF.

The V and J genes are TRBV7-2 and TRBJ1-5; tentative D call: TRBD1 (5 bases). Germline CDR1 and CDR2: SGHTA and FQGNSA. This CDR3 spans 16 amino acids. Trimming stripped 3 bases from V and 3 bases from J, with 15 bases between. The CDR3 here is CASSFLLQGLNQPQHF. In nucleotides, the CDR3 is TGTGCCAGCAGCTTTCTTCTCCAGGGTCTCAATCAGCCCCAGCATTTT.

As regards this clone: One junction end disagrees with the germline gene, perhaps due to a read error. V is TRBV5-1 and J is TRBJ2-3; D unresolved. Germline CDR1 SGHRS, CDR2 YFSETQ. CDR3 length: 14 residues. CDR3 bases: TGTGCCAGCAGCTTACCCCAGATCACAGATACGCAGTATTTT. Translating gives CASSLPQITDTQYF.

The chain combines TRBV7-6 with TRBJ2-5; D tentatively reads TRBD1 or TRBD2 (5 bases each). Germline assignment: CDR1 SGHVS and CDR2 FNYEAQ. The CDR3 contains 13 residues. V dropped 6 bases and J dropped 4 bases, with 12 bases sitting between them. CDR3 loop: CASRPGPGETQYF. CDR3 sequence (DNA): TGTGCCAGCAGGCCGGGGCCCGGAGAGACCCAGTACTTC.

As to this clone: Germline is not matched at one junction end, which may reflect a read error. The genes are TRBV28 and TRBJ2-7; 8 bases fit TRBD2. CDR1 and CDR2 (germline): MDHEN, SYDVKM. The CDR3 is made up of 14 amino acids. The CDR3, as DNA: TGTGCCAGCAGATCCGGGACTAGGTCCTCCGAGCAGTACTTC. It codes for CASRSGTRSSEQYF.

The chain uses TRBV5-1 and TRBJ2-2, with TRBD2 identical over 9 bases. From germline, CDR1 is SGHRS and CDR2 YFSETQ. After removal of 4 bases from V and 4 bases from J, the junction contained 5 bases not matched to a gene. The CDR3 has 15 amino acids. In DNA form, the CDR3 reads TGCGCCAGCAGCGCGGCGGGAGGGCCCACCGGGGAGCTGTTTTTT. Translation gives CASSAAGGPTGELFF.